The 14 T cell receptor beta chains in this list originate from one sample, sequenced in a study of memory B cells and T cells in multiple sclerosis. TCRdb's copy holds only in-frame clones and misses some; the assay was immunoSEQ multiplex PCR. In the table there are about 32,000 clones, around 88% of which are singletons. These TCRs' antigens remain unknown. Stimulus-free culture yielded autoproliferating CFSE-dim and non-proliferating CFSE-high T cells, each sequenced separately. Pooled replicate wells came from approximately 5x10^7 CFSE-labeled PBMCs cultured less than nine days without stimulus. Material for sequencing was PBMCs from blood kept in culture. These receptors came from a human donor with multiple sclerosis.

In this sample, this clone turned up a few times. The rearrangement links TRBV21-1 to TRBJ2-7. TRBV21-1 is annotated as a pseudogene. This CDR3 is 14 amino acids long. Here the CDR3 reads CASSAQSSSYEQYF. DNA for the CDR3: TGTGCCAGCAGCGCACAATCGAGCTCCTACGAGCAGTACTTC.

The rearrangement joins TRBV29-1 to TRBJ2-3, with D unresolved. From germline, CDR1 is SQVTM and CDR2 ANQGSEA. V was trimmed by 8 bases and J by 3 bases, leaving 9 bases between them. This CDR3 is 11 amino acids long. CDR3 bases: TGCAGCACAGTGCTGACAGATACGCAGTATTTT. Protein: CSTVLTDTQYF.

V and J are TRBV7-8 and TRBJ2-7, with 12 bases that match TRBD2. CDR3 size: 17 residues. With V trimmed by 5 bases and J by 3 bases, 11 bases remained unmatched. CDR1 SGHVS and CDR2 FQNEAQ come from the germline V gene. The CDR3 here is CASSRKPGTSGYYEQYF. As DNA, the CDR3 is TGTGCCAGCAGCCGCAAACCCGGGACTAGCGGGTACTACGAGCAGTACTTC.

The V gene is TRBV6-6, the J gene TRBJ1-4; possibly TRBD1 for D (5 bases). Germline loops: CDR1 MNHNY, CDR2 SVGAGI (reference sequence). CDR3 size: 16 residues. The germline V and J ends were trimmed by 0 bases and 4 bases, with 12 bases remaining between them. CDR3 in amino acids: CASSYSWDGGNEKLFF. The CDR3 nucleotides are TGTGCCAGCAGTTACTCGTGGGACGGGGGTAATGAAAAACTGTTTTTT.

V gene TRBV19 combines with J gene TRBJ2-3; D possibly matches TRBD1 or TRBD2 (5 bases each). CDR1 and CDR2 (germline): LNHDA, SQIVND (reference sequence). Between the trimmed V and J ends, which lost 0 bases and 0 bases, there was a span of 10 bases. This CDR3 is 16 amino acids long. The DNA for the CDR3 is TGTGCCAGTAGTATAGATGGTGGGGGAAGCACAGATACGCAGTATTTT. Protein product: CASSIDGGGSTDTQYF.

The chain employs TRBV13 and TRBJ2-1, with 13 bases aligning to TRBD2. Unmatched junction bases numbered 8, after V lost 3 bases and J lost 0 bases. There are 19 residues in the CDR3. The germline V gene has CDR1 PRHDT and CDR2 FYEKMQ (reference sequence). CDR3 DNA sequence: TGTGCCAGCAGCTTGGCTCAATGGACTAGCGGGGGCTCCTACAATGAGCAGTTCTTC. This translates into CASSLAQWTSGGSYNEQFF.

CDR3 DNA sequence: TGTGCCAGTAGTATAGCCCAGGGTGGAGGAGAGACCCAGTACTTC. This sequence encodes CASSIAQGGGETQYF. This chain joins TRBV19 and TRBJ2-5; D may be TRBD1 or TRBD2 (5 bases each). CDR1 and CDR2 from the germline V gene are LNHDA and SQIVND (reference sequence). Trimming stripped 1 base from V and 4 bases from J, with 13 bases between. The CDR3 has 15 residues.

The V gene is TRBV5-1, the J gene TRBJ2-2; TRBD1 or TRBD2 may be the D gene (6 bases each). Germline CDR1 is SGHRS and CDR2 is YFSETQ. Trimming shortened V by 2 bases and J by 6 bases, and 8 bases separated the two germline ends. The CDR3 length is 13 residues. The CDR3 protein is CASSFGGPGELFF. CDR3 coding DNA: TGCGCCAGCAGCTTTGGGGGGCCCGGGGAGCTGTTTTTT. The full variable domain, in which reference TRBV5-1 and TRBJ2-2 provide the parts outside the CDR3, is KAGVTQTPRYLIKTRGQQVTLSCSPISGHRSVSWYQQTPGQGLQFLFEYFSETQRNKGNFPGRFSGRQFSNSRSEMNVSTLELGDSALYLCASSFGGPGELFFGEGSRLTVL.

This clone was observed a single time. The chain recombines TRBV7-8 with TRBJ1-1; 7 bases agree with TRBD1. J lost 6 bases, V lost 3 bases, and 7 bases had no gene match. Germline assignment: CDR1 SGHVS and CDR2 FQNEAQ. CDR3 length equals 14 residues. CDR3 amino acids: CASSFRTGDAEAFF. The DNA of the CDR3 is TGTGCCAGCAGCTTTAGAACAGGGGACGCTGAAGCTTTCTTT.

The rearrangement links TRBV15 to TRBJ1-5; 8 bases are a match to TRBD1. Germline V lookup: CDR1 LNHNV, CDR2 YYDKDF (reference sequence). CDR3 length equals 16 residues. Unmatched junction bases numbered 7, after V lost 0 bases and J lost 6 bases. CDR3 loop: CATSREVLTGAQPQHF. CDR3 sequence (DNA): TGTGCCACCAGCAGAGAGGTGCTGACAGGGGCTCAGCCCCAGCATTTT.

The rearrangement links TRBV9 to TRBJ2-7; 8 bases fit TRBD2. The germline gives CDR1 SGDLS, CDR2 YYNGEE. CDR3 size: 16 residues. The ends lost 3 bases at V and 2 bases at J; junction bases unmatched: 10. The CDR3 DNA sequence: TGTGCCAGCAGCGCGTTGCAGCGGGAGAGAACCTACGAGCAGTACTTC. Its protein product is CASSALQRERTYEQYF.

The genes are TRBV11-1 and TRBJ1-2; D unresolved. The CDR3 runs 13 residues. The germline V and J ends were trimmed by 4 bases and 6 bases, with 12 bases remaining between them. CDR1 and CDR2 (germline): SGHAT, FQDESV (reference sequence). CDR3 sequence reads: CASSSSGVHGYTF. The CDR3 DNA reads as TGTGCCAGCAGCTCCTCCGGGGTACATGGCTACACCTTC.

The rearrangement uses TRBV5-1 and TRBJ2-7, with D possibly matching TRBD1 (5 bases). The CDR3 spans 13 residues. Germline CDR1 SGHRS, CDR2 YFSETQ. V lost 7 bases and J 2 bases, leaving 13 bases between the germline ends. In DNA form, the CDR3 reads TGCGCCAGCTCCTGGACAACCGCCTACGAGCAGTACTTC. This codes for CASSWTTAYEQYF.

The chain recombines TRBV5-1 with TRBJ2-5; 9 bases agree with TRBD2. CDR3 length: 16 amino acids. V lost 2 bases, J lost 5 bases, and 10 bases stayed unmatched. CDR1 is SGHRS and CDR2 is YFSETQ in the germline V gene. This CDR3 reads CASSLIQREAGETQYF. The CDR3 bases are TGCGCCAGCAGCTTAATCCAGCGGGAGGCTGGGGAGACCCAGTACTTC.